This T cell receptor beta chain was recorded in a study of control samples from healthy donors and cancer patients. The CDR3 totals 14 residues. V lost 3 bases and J 8 bases, leaving 16 bases between the germline ends. Germline-derived CDR1 and CDR2 are MDHEN and SYDVKM. Libraries were prepared by immunoSEQ multiplex PCR; TCRdb keeps only in-frame clonotypes and omits some of them. The table shows 95,000 to 150,000 clones, with 87% occurring only once. Sample: blood. The receptor was isolated from a man aged 25 to 45 in good health. The V call is TRBV28, the J call TRBJ1-2, with D possibly TRBD1 on 6 matching bases. The CDR3 spells CASSFSGKQGGYTF. The DNA for the CDR3 is TGTGCCAGCAGTTTCTCCGGGAAACAGGGCGGCTACACCTTC.